This section outlines one T cell receptor (beta chain) sequence together with its context. Its antigen is unidentified. Other DNA sequences from this sample encode an identical CDR3 as well. These data are taken from a study of shared clonotypes between healthy human individuals. Study-wide background: Each donor's CD4 naive and CD4 memory cells filled three plates apiece, CD8 naive two, and CD8 memory one.

When replicate PCRs were run on sorted subsets, they used roughly 0.2 ug DNA, about 30,000 T cell genomes. TCRdb's table, derived via immunoSEQ multiplex PCR, lists solely in-frame clones and lacks some. The sample consists of roughly 300,000 clones, around 87% of them appearing once. Study observations and caveats: Sorted-subset samples were not fully sequenced, rarefaction indicated.

Trimming took 2 bases from V and 0 from J, leaving 8 bases between them. CDR3 length equals 15 residues. Germline V gene data show CDR1 as WSHSY and CDR2 as SAAADI. V usage is TRBV10-2 and J usage is TRBJ2-1; TRBD2 is a possible D gene (6 bases). This TCR came from a man in his late teens or twenties in good health. Sequenced material: memory CD8+ T cells sorted from blood. Sample subset: CD45RO+ cells pooled with CCR7-negative TemRA cells. CDR3 sequence reads: CASSEVGGSYNEQFF. CDR3 in DNA: TGCGCCAGCAGTGAGGTCGGGGGCTCCTACAATGAGCAGTTCTTC.